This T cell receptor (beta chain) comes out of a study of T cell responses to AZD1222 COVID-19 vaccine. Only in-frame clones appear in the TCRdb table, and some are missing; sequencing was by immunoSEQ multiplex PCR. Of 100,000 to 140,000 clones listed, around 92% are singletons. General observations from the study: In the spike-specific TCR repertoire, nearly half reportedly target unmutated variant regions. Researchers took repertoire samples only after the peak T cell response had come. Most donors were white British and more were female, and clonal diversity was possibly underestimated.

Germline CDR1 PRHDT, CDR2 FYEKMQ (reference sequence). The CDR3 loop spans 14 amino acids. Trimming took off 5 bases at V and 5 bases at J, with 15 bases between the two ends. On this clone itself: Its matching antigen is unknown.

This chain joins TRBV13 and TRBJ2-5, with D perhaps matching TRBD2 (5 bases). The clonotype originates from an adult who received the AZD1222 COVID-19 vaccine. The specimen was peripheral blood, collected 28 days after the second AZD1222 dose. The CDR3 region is CASSGYSGGETQYF. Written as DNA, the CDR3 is TGTGCCAGCAGCGGATATTCGGGCGGGGAGACCCAGTACTTC.